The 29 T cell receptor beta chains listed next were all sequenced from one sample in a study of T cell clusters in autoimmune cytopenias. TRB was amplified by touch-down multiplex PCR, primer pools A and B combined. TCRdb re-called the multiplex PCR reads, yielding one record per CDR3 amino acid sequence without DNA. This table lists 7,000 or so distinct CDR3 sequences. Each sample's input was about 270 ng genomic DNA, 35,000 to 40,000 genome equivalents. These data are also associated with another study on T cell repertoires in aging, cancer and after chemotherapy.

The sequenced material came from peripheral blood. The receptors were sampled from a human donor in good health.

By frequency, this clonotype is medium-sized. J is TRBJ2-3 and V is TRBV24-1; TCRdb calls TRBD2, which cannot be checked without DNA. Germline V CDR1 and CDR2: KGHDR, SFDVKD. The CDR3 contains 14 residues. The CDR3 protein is CATSDPSGADTQYF.

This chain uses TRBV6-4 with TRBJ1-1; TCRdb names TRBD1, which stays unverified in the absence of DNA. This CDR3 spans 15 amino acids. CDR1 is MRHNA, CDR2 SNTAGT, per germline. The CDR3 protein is CASSPGGGPFTEAFF.

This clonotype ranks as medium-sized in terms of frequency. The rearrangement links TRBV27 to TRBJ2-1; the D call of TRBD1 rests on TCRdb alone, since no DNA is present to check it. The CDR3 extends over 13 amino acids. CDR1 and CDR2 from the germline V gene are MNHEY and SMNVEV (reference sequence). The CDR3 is CASSFGTANEQFF.

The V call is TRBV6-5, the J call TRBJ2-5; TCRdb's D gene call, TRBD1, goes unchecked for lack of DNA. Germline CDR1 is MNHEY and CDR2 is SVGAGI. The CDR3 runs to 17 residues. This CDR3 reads CASSLFGGAGTLKTQYF.

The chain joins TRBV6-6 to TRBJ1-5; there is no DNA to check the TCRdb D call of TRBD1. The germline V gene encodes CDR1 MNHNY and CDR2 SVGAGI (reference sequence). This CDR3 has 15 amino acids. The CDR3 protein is CASSSLRGWDQPQHF.

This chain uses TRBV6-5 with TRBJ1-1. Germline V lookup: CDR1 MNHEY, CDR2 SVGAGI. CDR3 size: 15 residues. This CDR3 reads CASSSTGGLRTEAFF.

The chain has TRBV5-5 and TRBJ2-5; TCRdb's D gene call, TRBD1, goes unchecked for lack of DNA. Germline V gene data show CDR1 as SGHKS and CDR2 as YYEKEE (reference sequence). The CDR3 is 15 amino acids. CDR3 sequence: CASTSTGGREETQYF.

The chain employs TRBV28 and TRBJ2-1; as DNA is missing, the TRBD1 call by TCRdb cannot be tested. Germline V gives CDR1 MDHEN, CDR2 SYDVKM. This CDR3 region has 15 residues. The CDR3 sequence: CASTPGGGASNEQFF.

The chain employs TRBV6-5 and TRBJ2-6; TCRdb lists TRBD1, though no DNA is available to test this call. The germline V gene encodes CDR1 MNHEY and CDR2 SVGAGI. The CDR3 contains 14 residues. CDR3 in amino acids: CASISPGGANVLTF.

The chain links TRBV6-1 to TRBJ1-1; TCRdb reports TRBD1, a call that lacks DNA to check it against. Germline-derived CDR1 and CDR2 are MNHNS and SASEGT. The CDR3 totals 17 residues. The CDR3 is CASSERLRGLGGTEAFF.

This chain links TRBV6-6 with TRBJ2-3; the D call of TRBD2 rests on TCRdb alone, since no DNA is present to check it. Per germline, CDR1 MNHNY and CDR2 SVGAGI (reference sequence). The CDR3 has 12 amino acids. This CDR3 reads CASWGRADTQYF.

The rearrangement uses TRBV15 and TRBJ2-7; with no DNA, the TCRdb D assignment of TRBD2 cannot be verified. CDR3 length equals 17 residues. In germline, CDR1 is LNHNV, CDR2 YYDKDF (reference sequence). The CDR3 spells CATSRRPGTSGKHEQYF.

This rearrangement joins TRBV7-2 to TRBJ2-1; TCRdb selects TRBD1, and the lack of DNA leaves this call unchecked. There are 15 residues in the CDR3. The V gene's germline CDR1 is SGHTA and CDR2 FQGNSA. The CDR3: CASSPQGSGYNEQFF.

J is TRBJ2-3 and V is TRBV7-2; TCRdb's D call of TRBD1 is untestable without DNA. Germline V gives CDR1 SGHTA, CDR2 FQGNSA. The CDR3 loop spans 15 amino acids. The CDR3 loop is CASSLVARVRDTQYF.

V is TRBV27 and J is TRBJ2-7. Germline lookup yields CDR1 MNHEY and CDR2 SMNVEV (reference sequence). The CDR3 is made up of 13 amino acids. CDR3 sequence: CATSDRGSYEQYF.

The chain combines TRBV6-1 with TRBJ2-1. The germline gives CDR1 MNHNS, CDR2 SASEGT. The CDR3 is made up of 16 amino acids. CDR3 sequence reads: CASSEAAYDLMSAQFF.

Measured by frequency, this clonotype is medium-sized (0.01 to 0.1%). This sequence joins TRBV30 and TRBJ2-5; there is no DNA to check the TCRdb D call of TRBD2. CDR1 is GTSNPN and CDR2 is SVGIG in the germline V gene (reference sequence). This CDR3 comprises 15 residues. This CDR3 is CAWRSWEMWGETQYF.

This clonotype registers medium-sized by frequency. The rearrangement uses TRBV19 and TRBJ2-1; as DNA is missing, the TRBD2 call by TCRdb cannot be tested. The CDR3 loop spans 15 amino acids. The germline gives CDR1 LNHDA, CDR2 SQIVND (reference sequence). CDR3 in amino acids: CASSTTSGSYNEQFF.

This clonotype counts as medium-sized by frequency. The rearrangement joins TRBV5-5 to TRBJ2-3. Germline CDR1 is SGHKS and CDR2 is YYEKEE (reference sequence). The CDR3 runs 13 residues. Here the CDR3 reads CASSTRPPDTQYF.

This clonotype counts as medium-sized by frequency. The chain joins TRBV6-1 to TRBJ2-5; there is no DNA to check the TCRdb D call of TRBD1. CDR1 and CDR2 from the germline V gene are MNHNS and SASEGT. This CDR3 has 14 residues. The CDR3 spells CASTKRGSGETQYF.

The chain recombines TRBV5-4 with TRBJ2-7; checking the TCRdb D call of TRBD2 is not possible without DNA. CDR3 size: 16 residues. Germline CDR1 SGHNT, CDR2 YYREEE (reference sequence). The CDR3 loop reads CASSLGGLAGTYEQYF.

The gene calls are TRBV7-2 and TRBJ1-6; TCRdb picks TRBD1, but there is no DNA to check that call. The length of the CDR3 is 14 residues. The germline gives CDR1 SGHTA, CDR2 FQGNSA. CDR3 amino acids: CASSELQGNSPLHF.

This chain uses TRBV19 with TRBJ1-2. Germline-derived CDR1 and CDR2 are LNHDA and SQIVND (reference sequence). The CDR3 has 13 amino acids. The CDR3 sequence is CASLIGPNYGYTF.

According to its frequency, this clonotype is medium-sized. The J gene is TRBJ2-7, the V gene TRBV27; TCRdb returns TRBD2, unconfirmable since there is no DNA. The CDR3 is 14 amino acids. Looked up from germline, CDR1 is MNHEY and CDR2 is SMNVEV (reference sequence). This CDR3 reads CASSYGGGGYEQYF.

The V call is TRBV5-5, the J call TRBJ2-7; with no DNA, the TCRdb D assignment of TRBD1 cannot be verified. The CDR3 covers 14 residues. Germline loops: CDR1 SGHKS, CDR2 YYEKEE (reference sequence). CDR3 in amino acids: CASSLGERAYEQYF.

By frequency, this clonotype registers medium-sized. CDR3 residues: CASGRDHSNQPQHF. The rearrangement links TRBV6-5 to TRBJ1-5; TCRdb proposes TRBD1, but this gene call is untestable without DNA. The length of the CDR3 is 14 residues. Looked up from germline, CDR1 is MNHEY and CDR2 is SVGAGI.

CDR3 sequence reads: CAISGGQETQYF. This sequence joins TRBV10-3 and TRBJ2-5. Germline V gene sequence: CDR1 ENHRY, CDR2 SYGVKD. There are 12 residues in the CDR3.

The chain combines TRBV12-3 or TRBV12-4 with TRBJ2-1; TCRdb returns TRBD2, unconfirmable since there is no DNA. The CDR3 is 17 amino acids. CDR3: CASSYSPPSGIYGEQFF.

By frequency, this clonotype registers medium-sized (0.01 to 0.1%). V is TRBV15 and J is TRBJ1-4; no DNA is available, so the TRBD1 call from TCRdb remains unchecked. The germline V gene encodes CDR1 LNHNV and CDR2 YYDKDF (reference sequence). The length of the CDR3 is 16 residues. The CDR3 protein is CATSRGDSATNEKLFF. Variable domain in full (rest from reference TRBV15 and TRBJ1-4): DAMVIQNPRYQVTQFGKPVTLSCSQTLNHNVMYWYQQKSSQAPKLLFHYYDKDFNNEADTPDNFQSRRPNTSFCFLDIRSPGLGDTAMYLCATSRGDSATNEKLFFGSGTQLSVL.